This T cell receptor (beta chain) was identified in a study of blood T cell repertoires in COVID-19. Patients from Seattle were sampled longitudinally, starting during active infection. The data were produced by immunoSEQ multiplex PCR, yet TCRdb's version contains in-frame clones alone and is incomplete. The sample carries approximately 460,000 clones, 89% recorded once. CDR3 size: 12 residues. V was trimmed by 5 bases and J by 3 bases, leaving 7 bases between them. Germline-derived CDR1 and CDR2 are SEHNR and FQNEAQ (reference sequence). The chain has TRBV7-9 and TRBJ1-1; D remains unclear. Sequencing was done on a sample of peripheral blood. This clonotype originated in a man aged 18 to 29 with COVID-19, enrolled during active disease. This CDR3 is CASSPLDTEAFF. CDR3 nucleotide sequence: TGTGCCAGCAGCCCCCTCGACACTGAAGCTTTCTTT.